These 28 T cell receptor beta chains came from one sample sequenced in a study of T cells in localized non-small cell lung cancer. The table came from immunoSEQ multiplex PCR; TCRdb's copy has only in-frame clones and leaves some out. The sample has around 40,000 clones, approximately 83% seen once. Sequences were derived from peripheral blood, sampled before any cancer treatment. Every receptor here comes from a man aged 40 to 69 with stage I lung adenocarcinoma.

The CDR3 bases are TGTGCCAGCAGCCTTCAGACAGGGGCCCGGGAGCAGTACTTC. It encodes CASSLQTGAREQYF. The chain combines TRBV7-2 with TRBJ2-7; 8 bases agree with TRBD1. Losses at the gene ends were 5 bases for V and 7 bases for J; bases not matched to a gene: 10. CDR3 length equals 14 residues. CDR1 is SGHTA, CDR2 FQGNSA, per germline.

The chain carries TRBV7-6 and TRBJ2-5; D remains unclear. Germline values: CDR1 SGHVS, CDR2 FNYEAQ. The ends were cut back, 1 base at V and 5 bases at J, with 5 bases in the middle. CDR3 length equals 12 residues. The CDR3 region has the DNA TGTGCCAGCAGCTTAGGTTTGGAGACCCAGTACTTC. Amino acids: CASSLGLETQYF.

The chain links TRBV7-2 to TRBJ2-7; D call uncertain. The CDR3 runs 15 residues. The germline V and J ends were trimmed by 1 base and 2 bases, with 12 bases remaining between them. The germline V gene has CDR1 SGHTA and CDR2 FQGNSA. The CDR3, as DNA: TGTGCCAGCAGCTTAGTCGCGTATGGGACCTACGAGCAGTACTTC. Translating gives CASSLVAYGTYEQYF.

The J gene is TRBJ2-7, the V gene TRBV28; 7 bases agree with TRBD2. J lost 3 bases, V lost 9 bases, and 38 bases had no gene match. Germline CDR1 reads MDHEN; CDR2 reads SYDVKM. The CDR3 has 23 residues. The CDR3 loop is CASPAPVGCGSGASSKVVYEQYF. The CDR3 nucleotides are TGTGCCAGTCCAGCCCCGGTCGGTTGCGGGAGCGGGGCATCGTCCAAGGTGGTCTACGAGCAGTACTTC.

This clone was counted between two and nine times. The chain joins TRBV7-9 to TRBJ1-5; perhaps TRBD1 as D (6 bases). The CDR3 sequence is 13 residues long. In germline, CDR1 is SEHNR, CDR2 FQNEAQ (reference sequence). Trimming left V 5 bases short and J 4 bases short, with 9 bases between. CDR3 nucleotide sequence: TGTGCCAGCAGCCAGGGGAGAAATCAGCCCCAGCATTTT. It is translated as CASSQGRNQPQHF.

V and J are TRBV7-2 and TRBJ2-1, with 11 bases identical to TRBD2. Unmatched junction bases numbered 8, after V lost 4 bases and J lost 6 bases. The CDR3 contains 16 residues. CDR1 and CDR2 from the germline V gene are SGHTA and FQGNSA. The CDR3 region has the DNA TGTGCCAGCAGCTCCATAGCGGGAGGGCCGACCAATGAGCAGTTCTTC. Translating it yields CASSSIAGGPTNEQFF. The entire variable domain, with the rest obtained from reference TRBV7-2 and TRBJ2-1, is as follows: GAGVSQSPSNKVTEKGKDVELRCDPISGHTALYWYRQSLGQGLEFLIYFQGNSAPDKSGLPSDRFSAERTGGSVSTLTIQRTQQEDSAVYLCASSSIAGGPTNEQFFGPGTRLTVL.

The gene calls are TRBV7-9 and TRBJ2-1; no clear D. The CDR3 is 14 amino acids. Germline V gives CDR1 SEHNR, CDR2 FQNEAQ (reference sequence). Trimming took 8 bases from V and 0 from J, leaving 11 bases between them. The DNA for the CDR3 is TGTGCCAGCCCTGATGAAAGCTCCTACAATGAGCAGTTCTTC. Translating gives CASPDESSYNEQFF.

V usage is TRBV11-2 and J usage is TRBJ2-7, with TRBD1 matching 8 bases. Germline V gene data show CDR1 as SGHAT and CDR2 as FQNNGV. The CDR3 covers 14 residues. Losses at the gene ends were 4 bases for V and 5 bases for J; bases not matched to a gene: 7. This CDR3 reads CASSYAGQGNEQYF. The CDR3 DNA sequence: TGTGCCAGCAGCTACGCTGGACAGGGTAACGAGCAGTACTTC.

This chain joins TRBV11-3 and TRBJ2-1; TRBD2 aligns across 7 bases. With 0 bases clipped from V and 9 bases from J, the junction kept 8 bases outside the gene matches. The germline V gene has CDR1 SGHNT and CDR2 YENEEA. The CDR3 covers 15 residues. This CDR3 reads CASSLDGLEGCEQFF. CDR3 bases: TGTGCCAGCAGCTTAGATGGACTAGAGGGTTGTGAGCAGTTCTTC.

The chain has TRBV19 and TRBJ2-1, with TRBD2 as a possible D gene (6 bases). Germline CDR1 is LNHDA and CDR2 is SQIVND (reference sequence). The CDR3 loop spans 13 amino acids. Trimming removed 4 bases from V and 3 bases from J, with 7 bases in between. CDR3 bases: TGTGCCAGTAGTACGACTAGCTACAATGAGCAGTTCTTC. This sequence encodes CASSTTSYNEQFF.

The V call is TRBV28, the J call TRBJ1-5; unclear D gene. CDR1 is MDHEN, CDR2 SYDVKM, per germline. This CDR3 region has 13 residues. V dropped 2 bases and J dropped 7 bases, with 9 bases sitting between them. The CDR3 here is CASSLGQAQPQHF. The DNA for the CDR3 is TGTGCCAGCAGTTTAGGTCAGGCCCAGCCCCAGCATTTT.

This chain uses TRBV4-1 with TRBJ2-4; 9 positions match TRBD2. Germline CDR1 MGHRA, CDR2 YSYEKL. The CDR3 contains 18 residues. The J segment lost 3 bases and the V segment lost 3 bases, leaving 12 bases of the junction unmatched. CDR3 DNA: TGCGCCAGCAGCCATAGTAGCGGGAGTGGTGCGGGCAAAAACATTCAGTACTTC. This translates into CASSHSSGSGAGKNIQYF.

This chain uses TRBV18 with TRBJ2-2; 10 bases align to TRBD2. Germline V gene data show CDR1 as KGHSH and CDR2 as LQKENI. The CDR3 sequence is 16 residues long. V dropped 1 base and J dropped 3; count of bases not matched to a gene: 2. The DNA for the CDR3 is TGTGCCAGCTCACCACGTCTAGCGGGAGACACCGGGGAGCTGTTTTTT. Protein: CASSPRLAGDTGELFF.

V usage is TRBV4-3 and J usage is TRBJ1-2, with unresolved D. CDR3 size: 15 residues. Germline CDR1 and CDR2: LGHNA and YSLEER. The V end lost 0 bases, the J end lost 3 bases, and 11 bases lay between the germline ends. The CDR3 loop is CASSQERNSYYGYTF. The DNA of the CDR3 is TGCGCCAGCAGCCAAGAACGGAATTCGTACTATGGCTACACCTTC.

The V gene is TRBV7-9, the J gene TRBJ2-7; 8 nucleotides match TRBD2. Germline CDR1 reads SEHNR; CDR2 reads FQNEAQ (reference sequence). The CDR3 contains 14 residues. V shed 5 bases and J 5 bases; nucleotides not matched to a gene: 8. CDR3 in DNA: TGTGCCAGCAGCGTAAGCGGGAGAGGTGACGAGCAGTACTTC. As protein: CASSVSGRGDEQYF.

The chain joins TRBV28 to TRBJ1-4; D is undetermined. Germline loops: CDR1 MDHEN, CDR2 SYDVKM. The germline V and J ends were trimmed by 7 bases and 8 bases, with 14 bases remaining between them. The CDR3 length is 13 residues. CDR3 bases: TGTGCCAGCATCGGCCTAAGGAGCGAAAAACTGTTTTTT. Translating it yields CASIGLRSEKLFF.

The chain is built from TRBV29-1 and TRBJ2-7; 12 bases fit TRBD2. Germline loops: CDR1 SQVTM, CDR2 ANQGSEA. The length of the CDR3 is 13 residues. The V and J ends lost 7 bases and 2 bases, in that order; junction bases with no gene match: 3. CDR3 DNA sequence: TGCAGCGCTAGACTAGCGGGGGCCTACGAGCAGTACTTC. Its protein is CSARLAGAYEQYF.

The chain has TRBV27 and TRBJ2-2; D may be TRBD1 or TRBD2 (5 bases each). Trimming took 5 bases from V and 4 from J, leaving 17 bases between them. CDR1 and CDR2 (germline): MNHEY, SMNVEV (reference sequence). This CDR3 region has 16 residues. CDR3 DNA: TGTGCCAGCAGTCCCTCCGGGACGGGCCCCACCGGGGAGCTGTTTTTT. Its protein product is CASSPSGTGPTGELFF.

The chain employs TRBV28 and TRBJ2-3; 13 bases align to TRBD2. Trimming removed 8 bases from V and 4 bases from J; junction bases left unmatched: 3. The CDR3 sequence is 14 residues long. From germline, CDR1 is MDHEN and CDR2 SYDVKM. CDR3 residues: CASRTSGRPDTQYF. CDR3 DNA: TGTGCCAGCCGGACTAGCGGGAGACCAGATACGCAGTATTTT.

Points on this clone: The sample holds other DNA sequences that translate to the same CDR3. This rearrangement joins TRBV19 to TRBJ2-7; a possible D gene is TRBD1 (6 bases). The CDR3 contains 13 residues. The V and J ends lost 2 bases and 5 bases respectively, with 10 bases between them. Looked up from germline, CDR1 is LNHDA and CDR2 is SQIVND (reference sequence). DNA for the CDR3: TGTGCCAGTAGTATAAAACAGGGCGACGAGCAGTACTTC. Translating it yields CASSIKQGDEQYF.

This clone was counted only a few times. The chain employs TRBV27 and TRBJ2-3, with 9 bases matching TRBD2. CDR1 is MNHEY, CDR2 SMNVEV, per germline (reference sequence). With 4 bases clipped from V and 2 bases from J, the junction kept 13 bases outside the gene matches. There are 18 residues in the CDR3. The CDR3 DNA reads as TGTGCCAGCAGTTACGGGCCGGGAACTAGCGGGTACACAGATACGCAGTATTTT. Its protein product is CASSYGPGTSGYTDTQYF.

Worth noting for this clone: Other DNA sequences in the same sample also yield this CDR3. The CDR3 loop is CASRRTSGNYEQYF. CDR3 in DNA: TGTGCCAGCAGAAGGACTAGCGGAAATTACGAGCAGTACTTC. V usage is TRBV2 and J usage is TRBJ2-7, with 10 positions matching TRBD2. CDR1 is SNHLY and CDR2 is FYNNEI in the germline V gene. The CDR3 contains 14 residues. After removal of 6 bases from V and 4 bases from J, the junction contained 6 bases not matched to a gene.

The chain has TRBV6-6 and TRBJ2-3; 7 bases map to TRBD2. CDR3 length: 12 amino acids. CDR1 is MNHNY and CDR2 is SVGAGI in the germline V gene (reference sequence). Losses at the gene ends were 10 bases for V and 3 bases for J; bases not matched to a gene: 4. CDR3 nucleotides: TGTGCCACCTTGGGGGGGACAGATACGCAGTATTTT. Encoded protein: CATLGGTDTQYF.

This chain links TRBV2 with TRBJ2-2; D gene unclear. Deletions cut 10 bases from V and 0 bases from J, with 15 bases between. CDR1 and CDR2 (germline): SNHLY, FYNNEI. The CDR3 consists of 15 residues. CDR3 sequence: CAKQTKIANTGELFF. As DNA, the CDR3 is TGTGCCAAGCAGACGAAAATCGCGAACACCGGGGAGCTGTTTTTT.

The chain carries TRBV5-4 and TRBJ2-7; TRBD1 agrees at 7 bases. The trim removed 5 bases at V and 6 bases at J, leaving 11 bases unmatched. The CDR3 runs 14 residues. In germline, CDR1 is SGHNT, CDR2 YYREEE (reference sequence). CDR3 coding DNA: TGTGCCAGCAGTCTAGACTTACAGGGGACCGAGCAGTACTTC. Translating it yields CASSLDLQGTEQYF.

The chain combines TRBV21-1 with TRBJ2-7. TRBV21-1 corresponds to a pseudogene. The length of the CDR3 is 15 residues. The CDR3 protein is CASSRGYGTKDEQYF. Here the CDR3 DNA reads TGTGCCAGCAGCAGGGGATACGGGACGAAAGACGAGCAGTACTTC.

The chain recombines TRBV7-2 with TRBJ2-1; 8 bases are shared with TRBD1. Trimming took 4 bases from V and 4 from J; bases not matched to a gene: 6. The V gene's germline CDR1 is SGHTA and CDR2 FQGNSA. This CDR3 contains 15 residues. The CDR3 protein is CASSYDRGSYNEQFF. CDR3 nucleotides: TGTGCCAGCAGCTACGACAGGGGTTCGTACAATGAGCAGTTCTTC.

This chain links TRBV29-1 with TRBJ2-1; 13 positions match TRBD2. The junction had 5 bases not matched to a gene; V was cut back by 6 bases and J by 6 bases. The CDR3 is 14 amino acids. The germline CDR1 and CDR2 sequences are SQVTM and ANQGSEA. CDR3 region: CSVLGTSGANEQFF. The CDR3 nucleotides read TGCAGCGTCCTCGGGACTAGCGGGGCCAATGAGCAGTTCTTC.